This T cell receptor beta chain was captured by sequencing in a study of cytotoxic CD8 clonotypes in ibrutinib-treated CLL. The study, taken as a whole, reports: Baseline clonality, above age-matched healthy donor levels, tracked circulating CD8+ T-cell counts. Baseline levels were approached again at progression, after clonality had risen at ibrutinib response.

Germline V gene data show CDR1 as MNHNY and CDR2 as SVGAGI (reference sequence). Trimming removed 2 bases from V and 5 bases from J; junction bases left unmatched: 2. The CDR3 loop spans 13 amino acids. Libraries of TCR beta were made from around 1.8 micrograms of genomic DNA that came from cryopreserved PBMCs. A note on this clone: What it binds is not known.

Using immunoSEQ multiplex PCR, the repertoire was profiled, and TCRdb retains in-frame clones only, with some absent. The data contain 200,000 to 250,000 clones, 70% of them singletons. The sample was PBMCs, taken after 24 months of ibrutinib treatment. This clonotype originated in a human donor with chronic lymphocytic leukemia. This chain uses TRBV6-6 with TRBJ1-2; TRBD1 aligns across 7 bases. CDR3 residues: CASSYDREYGYTF. The CDR3 DNA sequence: TGTGCCAGCAGTTACGACAGGGAATATGGCTACACCTTC.